This entry lists 28 T cell receptor beta chains sequenced from one sample in a study of vaccination effects on CD4 cells after COVID-19. ViraFEST expansion of antigen-specific CD4+ T cells with viral peptide pools preceded sequencing. The authors isolated CD4+ T cells after nine to eleven days of culture. Participants were vaccinated with two doses of either the BNT162b2 or mRNA-1273 vaccine. These receptors have no known antigen. Generated by immunoSEQ multiplex PCR, the TCRdb table keeps only in-frame clones and is missing some. This sample has roughly 70,000 clones, with roughly 79% found just once. The input for sequencing was CD4+ T cells from PBMCs cultured with HCoV-OC43 spike peptides, taken after COVID-19 vaccination. As to subset: HCoV-OC43 spike overlapping peptide pool stimulation. These receptors originate from a human donor who received a COVID-19 vaccine.

CDR3 nucleotides: TGTGCCAGTGAATCGACAGGGATTGATGGCTACACCTTC. This codes for CASESTGIDGYTF. The J gene is TRBJ1-2, the V gene TRBV19; 7 bases are a match to TRBD1. V lost 8 bases, J lost 6 bases, and 9 bases stayed unmatched. The CDR3 extends over 13 amino acids. Germline loops: CDR1 LNHDA, CDR2 SQIVND (reference sequence).

The chain links TRBV6-5 to TRBJ2-1; either TRBD1 or TRBD2 may fit D (6 bases each). CDR3 length equals 14 residues. Germline assignment: CDR1 MNHEY and CDR2 SVGAGI. V lost 5 bases and J 9 bases, leaving 17 bases between the germline ends. The CDR3, as DNA: TGTGCCAGCAGTAGGGGGGAGGTAAGAGGTGAGCAGTTCTTC. Protein: CASSRGEVRGEQFF.

This clone came up a few times. This chain connects TRBV7-9 to TRBJ2-4, with D possibly being TRBD1 or TRBD2 (5 bases each). The V end was cut by 4 bases, the J end by 2 bases, with 12 bases between. The germline V gene encodes CDR1 SEHNR and CDR2 FQNEAQ (reference sequence). This CDR3 is built from 15 residues. The CDR3 DNA follows: TGTGCCAGCAGCTATGACTGGGACCCCAAAAACATTCAGTACTTC. It specifies CASSYDWDPKNIQYF. The full variable domain, in which reference TRBV7-9 and TRBJ2-4 provide the parts outside the CDR3, is DTGVSQNPRHKITKRGQNVTFRCDPISEHNRLYWYRQTLGQGPEFLTYFQNEAQLEKSRLLSDRFSAERPKGSFSTLEIQRTEQGDSAMYLCASSYDWDPKNIQYFGAGTRLSVL.

V is TRBV4-3 and J is TRBJ2-1; 11 bases fit TRBD2. J was trimmed by 2 bases and V by 1 base; bases with no gene match: 4. Germline V lookup: CDR1 LGHNA, CDR2 YSLEER. The CDR3 contains 17 residues. Here the CDR3 reads CASSQAGSGGAYNEQFF. CDR3 nucleotide sequence: TGCGCCAGCAGCCAAGCGGGTAGCGGGGGGGCCTACAATGAGCAGTTCTTC.

The chain couples TRBV29-1 to TRBJ2-3; 14 bases match TRBD2. J lost 4 bases, V lost 6 bases, and 9 bases had no gene match. Germline V gene sequence: CDR1 SQVTM, CDR2 ANQGSEA. The CDR3 has 16 amino acids. CDR3 DNA: TGCAGCGTAGCTTTCCGGACTAGCGGGGGGCCAGATACGCAGTATTTT. This codes for CSVAFRTSGGPDTQYF.

The V call is TRBV7-3, the J call TRBJ1-1; 7 nucleotides align to TRBD1. Germline loops: CDR1 SGHTA, CDR2 FQGTGA. V trimming: 1 base; J trimming: 10 bases; junction bases outside the gene matches: 9. The CDR3 consists of 14 residues. The CDR3 region is CASSLSPDRELAFF. For the CDR3, the DNA is TGTGCCAGCAGCTTAAGTCCTGACAGGGAATTAGCTTTCTTT.

This clone has only one observation. The rearrangement joins TRBV2 to TRBJ1-1; D is possibly TRBD1 (5 bases). Trimming took 5 bases from V and 1 from J, leaving 8 bases between them. Germline CDR1 reads SNHLY; CDR2 reads FYNNEI. The CDR3 totals 13 residues. The CDR3 coding sequence is TGTGCCAGCAGTCTGACAGAGAACACTGAAGCTTTCTTT. This encodes CASSLTENTEAFF.

This clone was detected a few times. The chain has TRBV3-1 (or the pseudogene TRBV3-2) and TRBJ1-5, with D unclear. V was cut by 4 bases and J by 3 bases, with 10 bases left in between. CDR1 is LGHDT, CDR2 YNNKEL, per germline (reference sequence). The CDR3 contains 14 residues. CDR3 coding DNA: TGTGCCAGCAGCCGCGGAGGGAACAATCAGCCCCAGCATTTT. It specifies CASSRGGNNQPQHF.

The chain joins TRBV7-2 to TRBJ1-2; 12 bases match TRBD1. The CDR3 loop spans 18 amino acids. The V gene's germline CDR1 is SGHTA and CDR2 FQGNSA. Unmatched junction bases numbered 10, after V lost 1 base and J lost 4 bases. CDR3: CASSLVAGQGAFGYGYTF. In DNA form, the CDR3 reads TGTGCCAGCAGCTTAGTAGCGGGACAGGGGGCTTTTGGCTATGGCTACACCTTC.

The chain joins TRBV11-2 to TRBJ2-2, with D unresolved. The V and J ends lost 0 bases and 7 bases respectively, with 6 bases between them. The CDR3 has 13 residues. CDR1 is SGHAT, CDR2 FQNNGV, per germline. This CDR3 reads CASSLDRDGELFF. CDR3 nucleotides: TGTGCCAGCAGCTTAGATCGAGACGGGGAGCTGTTTTTT.

V gene TRBV7-2 combines with J gene TRBJ2-3; D may match TRBD1 or TRBD2 (5 bases each). The CDR3 has 14 amino acids. Trimming pared 3 bases from V and 2 bases from J, leaving 9 bases between. The germline V gene encodes CDR1 SGHTA and CDR2 FQGNSA. In DNA, the CDR3 is TGTGCCAGCAGCTTCAGAGGGGCCACAGATACGCAGTATTTT. The encoded protein is CASSFRGATDTQYF.

The chain uses TRBV6-5 and TRBJ2-2, with D tentatively TRBD2 (5 bases). Germline V gives CDR1 MNHEY, CDR2 SVGAGI. Deletions cut 0 bases from V and 2 bases from J, with 10 bases between. The CDR3 covers 16 residues. CDR3 coding DNA: TGTGCCAGCAGTTACTCTTTCGGAGGCAACACCGGGGAGCTGTTTTTT. Amino acids: CASSYSFGGNTGELFF.

V is TRBV2 and J is TRBJ2-7, with TRBD1 as a possible D gene (5 bases). V gave up 4 bases and J gave up 5 bases, with 9 bases separating them. CDR1 SNHLY and CDR2 FYNNEI come from the germline V gene. The CDR3 spans 12 residues. CDR3 region: CASSVSGNEQYV. The DNA for the CDR3 is TGTGCCAGCAGTGTTTCAGGGAACGAGCAGTACGTC.

This clone was detected only a few times. V gene TRBV4-1 combines with J gene TRBJ1-5, with D uncertain. Germline loops: CDR1 MGHRA, CDR2 YSYEKL. The CDR3 consists of 15 residues. V shed 2 bases and J shed 5 bases, with 13 bases lying between them. This CDR3 reads CASSQRSGSDQPQHF. The CDR3 coding sequence is TGCGCCAGCAGCCAAAGGTCGGGGTCGGATCAGCCCCAGCATTTT.

The chain couples TRBV7-2 to TRBJ2-3, with a possible D match to TRBD2 (5 bases). V was cut by 4 bases and J by 0 bases, with 14 bases left in between. Germline V lookup: CDR1 SGHTA, CDR2 FQGNSA. The CDR3 runs 16 residues. CDR3 in amino acids: CASSSGSVISTDTQYF. The DNA for the CDR3 is TGTGCCAGCAGCTCGGGTAGCGTTATTAGCACAGATACGCAGTATTTT.

The chain is built from TRBV5-1 and TRBJ1-6; D unclear. The CDR3 is 14 residues long. The V end lost 1 base, the J end lost 10 bases, and 12 bases lay between the germline ends. Germline lookup yields CDR1 SGHRS and CDR2 YFSETQ. The chain's CDR3 is CASSLRSLDSPLHF. The CDR3 DNA reads as TGCGCCAGCAGCTTGAGGTCCCTGGACTCACCCCTCCACTTT.

The genes are TRBV5-6 and TRBJ2-3; 9 bases map to TRBD2. This CDR3 has 16 residues. Germline-derived CDR1 and CDR2 are SGHDT and YYEEEE. V lost 3 bases to trimming and J lost 9 bases; unmatched junction nucleotides: 14. The CDR3 is CASSSRVIAGEDTQYF. CDR3 sequence (DNA): TGTGCCAGCAGCTCGCGGGTAATAGCGGGAGAGGACACGCAGTATTTT.

This clone was recorded only once. The chain has TRBV24-1 and TRBJ2-1, with 11 bases fitting TRBD2. Looked up from germline, CDR1 is KGHDR and CDR2 is SFDVKD. The CDR3 sequence is 16 residues long. Trimming at V came to 5 bases and at J to 11 bases, leaving 13 bases not matched to a gene. CDR3 DNA sequence: TGTGCCACCAGTGCGGCTAGCGGGGGGCCCCTTCGTCAGCAGTTCTTC. Protein product: CATSAASGGPLRQQFF.

This clone appeared a few times. The chain has TRBV18 and TRBJ2-3; TRBD1 aligns across 7 bases. The CDR3 consists of 16 residues. Trimming cost V 3 bases and J 4 bases; bases outside gene matches: 10. Germline CDR1 and CDR2: KGHSH and LQKENI. The CDR3 DNA reads TGTGCCAGCTCACCCACAAAAGGACAGGCAGCAGATACGCAGTATTTT. Amino acids: CASSPTKGQAADTQYF. Variable domain in full (rest from reference TRBV18 and TRBJ2-3): NAGVMQNPRHLVRRRGQEARLRCSPMKGHSHVYWYRQLPEEGLKFMVYLQKENIIDESGMPKERFSAEFPKEGPSILRIQQVVRGDSAAYFCASSPTKGQAADTQYFGPGTRLTVL.

This chain links TRBV3-1 (or the pseudogene TRBV3-2) with TRBJ1-1, with D unresolved. The CDR3 covers 13 residues. V gave up 4 bases and J gave up 2 bases, with 8 bases separating them. CDR1 is LGHDT and CDR2 is YNNKEL in the germline V gene (reference sequence). CDR3 DNA sequence: TGTGCCAGCAGCCTACAGAGAAACACTGAAGCTTTCTTT. Translation gives CASSLQRNTEAFF.

This rearrangement joins TRBV10-2 to TRBJ2-1; D call uncertain. The CDR3 is 12 amino acids. V was clipped by 5 bases and J by 4 bases, with 6 bases between them. Germline V lookup: CDR1 WSHSY, CDR2 SAAADI. CDR3 residues: CASSQSYNEQFF. The DNA for the CDR3 is TGCGCCAGCAGTCAAAGTTACAATGAGCAGTTCTTC.

This chain links TRBV11-2 with TRBJ1-1, with 7 bases lining up with TRBD1. CDR1 is SGHAT and CDR2 is FQNNGV in the germline V gene. The ends lost 5 bases at V and 0 bases at J; junction bases unmatched: 3. CDR3 length: 14 residues. The CDR3 DNA sequence: TGTGCCAGCAGCCCAGGGGGTTTGAACACTGAAGCTTTCTTT. Its protein is CASSPGGLNTEAFF.

This clone was seen more than once but under ten times. This chain uses TRBV6-5 with TRBJ2-5; 8 bases map to TRBD1. CDR1 MNHEY and CDR2 SVGAGI come from the germline V gene. After removal of 6 bases from V and 4 bases from J, the junction contained 1 base not matched to a gene. CDR3 size: 12 residues. The chain's CDR3 is CASRDRGETQYF. CDR3 DNA: TGTGCCAGCAGAGACAGGGGAGAGACCCAGTACTTC.

The chain has TRBV28 and TRBJ1-3; the D is unclear. V dropped 3 bases and J dropped 3 bases, with 12 bases sitting between them. Germline values: CDR1 MDHEN, CDR2 SYDVKM. The CDR3 extends over 15 amino acids. CDR3 residues: CASSLPNSVGNTIYF. DNA of the CDR3: TGTGCCAGCAGTTTGCCTAACAGCGTTGGAAACACCATATATTTT.

The chain joins TRBV27 to TRBJ2-2; D remains ambiguous. V shed 1 base and J shed 8 bases, with 11 bases lying between them. This CDR3 comprises 14 residues. Looked up from germline, CDR1 is MNHEY and CDR2 is SMNVEV (reference sequence). The CDR3 nucleotides read TGTGCCAGCAGTTTATTTGAACTTCGTGGGGAGCTGTTTTTT. Translated: CASSLFELRGELFF.

The rearrangement links TRBV6-4 to TRBJ1-6; 8 bases are a match to TRBD1. J was trimmed by 6 bases and V by 5 bases; bases with no gene match: 18. Looked up from germline, CDR1 is MRHNA and CDR2 is SNTAGT. This CDR3 has 19 residues. Here the CDR3 reads CASSNRDRPLCGRNSPLHF. DNA for the CDR3: TGTGCCAGCAGTAACCGGGACAGGCCCCTTTGCGGGCGTAATTCACCCCTCCACTTT.

This clone was counted only a few times. For the CDR3, the DNA is TGTGCCAGCATCCAAAGCGGGGGCCCACTACCCATGAACACCGGGGAGCTGTTTTTT. Its protein product is CASIQSGGPLPMNTGELFF. The chain couples TRBV7-3 to TRBJ2-2; 8 bases agree with TRBD2. V lost 7 bases, J lost 1 base, and 17 bases stayed unmatched. The CDR3 runs 19 residues. Per germline, CDR1 SGHTA and CDR2 FQGTGA.

This chain joins TRBV5-1 and TRBJ2-1, with TRBD1 as a possible D gene (6 bases). Germline V CDR1 and CDR2: SGHRS, YFSETQ. The CDR3 length is 14 residues. Trimming stripped 1 base from V and 6 bases from J, with 11 bases between. The DNA of the CDR3 is TGCGCCAGCAGCTTGTTGGGGGCGTTCAATGAGCAGTTCTTC. Amino acid sequence: CASSLLGAFNEQFF.